The next 26 T cell receptor beta chains were all read from a single sample in a study of blood T cell repertoires in COVID-19 (dated by TCRdb to the early 2020s). Libraries were prepared through the immunoSEQ multiplex PCR assay. TCRdb obtained this table from immuneACCESS and retained in-frame rearrangements with V and J assigned. These tables miss some clones; where compared with another copy, unresolved V genes account for less than half of the shortfall, and the remainder is unexplained. This sample lists approximately 330,000 clones; approximately 86% were detected once. The ten top clones hold roughly a tenth of the sample. Sequenced: peripheral blood. The receptors here all came from a man aged 25-45 years with COVID-19, enrolled during active disease.

The chain is built from TRBV10-3 and TRBJ1-2, with 7 bases fitting TRBD1. CDR3 length: 18 residues. V gave up 10 bases and J gave up 2 bases; unmatched junction bases: 22. From germline, CDR1 is ENHRY and CDR2 SYGVKD. CDR3 sequence reads: CATIRGLGGAFSNYGYTF. CDR3 DNA sequence: TGTGCCACCATCAGGGGCTTAGGGGGCGCTTTTTCAAACTATGGCTACACCTTC.

The rearrangement joins TRBV27 to TRBJ2-3; 7 bases map to TRBD2. Germline loops: CDR1 MNHEY, CDR2 SMNVEV (reference sequence). The J segment lost 4 bases and the V segment lost 8 bases, leaving 6 bases of the junction unmatched. There are 13 residues in the CDR3. The CDR3 protein is CASQRGGADTQYF. CDR3 in DNA: TGTGCCAGCCAGCGGGGAGGGGCAGATACGCAGTATTTT.

J is TRBJ2-7 and V is TRBV5-1; TRBD1 matches 8 bases. In germline, CDR1 is SGHRS, CDR2 YFSETQ. V lost 4 bases and J lost 3; bases outside the gene matches: 12. The length of the CDR3 is 16 residues. This CDR3 is CASSLVTGTGFYEQYF. The CDR3 region has the DNA TGCGCCAGCAGCCTTGTTACCGGGACAGGCTTCTACGAGCAGTACTTC.

This chain joins TRBV19 and TRBJ2-5, with TRBD2 matching over 7 bases. J gave up 5 bases and V 6 bases, and 9 bases lay outside the gene matches. This CDR3 has 14 amino acids. Germline CDR1 and CDR2: LNHDA and SQIVND (reference sequence). The CDR3 here is CASRLYAGDETQYF. DNA for the CDR3: TGTGCCAGTAGGCTCTACGCGGGGGACGAGACCCAGTACTTC.

The rearrangement uses TRBV29-1 and TRBJ1-5; tentatively, D is TRBD1 (6 bases). CDR3 length equals 13 residues. V lost 6 bases and J 0 bases, leaving 9 bases between the germline ends. Germline V CDR1 and CDR2: SQVTM, ANQGSEA. DNA of the CDR3: TGCAGCGTGAGACAGGATAGCAATCAGCCCCAGCATTTT. The encoded protein is CSVRQDSNQPQHF. Variable domain in full (rest from reference TRBV29-1 and TRBJ1-5): SAVISQKPSRDICQRGTSLTIQCQVDSQVTMMFWYRQQPGQSLTLIATANQGSEATYESGFVIDKFPISRPNLTFSTLTVSNMSPEDSSIYLCSVRQDSNQPQHFGDGTRLSIL.

The V gene is TRBV5-1, the J gene TRBJ2-2, with TRBD2 matching over 12 bases. The CDR3 loop spans 17 amino acids. Losses at the gene ends were 3 bases for V and 4 bases for J; bases not matched to a gene: 7. CDR1 is SGHRS and CDR2 is YFSETQ in the germline V gene. CDR3 sequence reads: CASSWRLAGAVTGELFF. DNA of the CDR3: TGCGCCAGCAGCTGGCGACTAGCGGGAGCGGTCACCGGGGAGCTGTTTTTT.

The chain has TRBV14 and TRBJ2-2; tentatively, D is TRBD2 (6 bases). Germline assignment: CDR1 SGHDN and CDR2 FVKESK. CDR3 size: 19 residues. The germline V and J ends were trimmed by 0 bases and 0 bases, with 17 bases remaining between them. The CDR3 DNA reads as TGTGCCAGCAGCCAAGATGGGATCCCTCGACTAGCGAACACCGGGGAGCTGTTTTTT. The encoded protein is CASSQDGIPRLANTGELFF. Variable domain in full (rest from reference TRBV14 and TRBJ2-2): EAGVTQFPSHSVIEKGQTVTLRCDPISGHDNLYWYRRVMGKEIKFLLHFVKESKQDESGMPNNRFLAERTGGTYSTLKVQPAELEDSGVYFCASSQDGIPRLANTGELFFGEGSRLTVL.

V usage is TRBV4-2 and J usage is TRBJ2-4; TRBD2 agrees at 9 bases. V lost 1 base and J lost 9; bases outside the gene matches: 13. Germline V gene lookup returns CDR1 LGHNA and CDR2 YNFKEQ. The CDR3 loop spans 17 amino acids. Written as DNA, the CDR3 is TGTGCCAGCAGCCAAGCGGTAGGGACTAGCACCGTTAGCATTCAGTACTTC. It translates to CASSQAVGTSTVSIQYF.

The rearrangement joins TRBV5-6 to TRBJ2-5, with 9 bases identical to TRBD2. The length of the CDR3 is 16 residues. The germline gives CDR1 SGHDT, CDR2 YYEEEE. Losses at the gene ends were 0 bases for V and 1 base for J; bases not matched to a gene: 4. CDR3 sequence (DNA): TGTGCCAGCAGCTTGGGGCTAGCGGGAATCCAAGAGACCCAGTACTTC. Residues: CASSLGLAGIQETQYF.

The CDR3 loop is CASPDRTKNIQYF. CDR3 bases: TGTGCCAGCCCGGACAGGACGAAAAACATTCAGTACTTC. This sequence joins TRBV21-1 and TRBJ2-4; TRBD1 is the table's D call and was not checked against the DNA. TRBV21-1 is a documented pseudogene. The CDR3 covers 13 residues.

The V gene is TRBV9, the J gene TRBJ2-3; 8 positions match TRBD2. The CDR3 is 14 amino acids. Losses at the gene ends were 4 bases for V and 4 bases for J; bases not matched to a gene: 5. Germline loops: CDR1 SGDLS, CDR2 YYNGEE. The CDR3 DNA reads TGTGCCAGCAGCCCAGGACTAGCCTCAGATACGCAGTATTTT. This translates into CASSPGLASDTQYF.

This clone was recorded a few times. This chain links TRBV18 with TRBJ2-7; 14 bases are a match to TRBD2. The germline V gene has CDR1 KGHSH and CDR2 LQKENI. The CDR3 sequence is 14 residues long. Trimming removed 3 bases from V and 6 bases from J; junction bases left unmatched: 1. DNA of the CDR3: TGTGCCAGCTCACCGACTAGCGGGAGGGCCGAGCAGTACTTC. This translates into CASSPTSGRAEQYF.

The chain carries TRBV7-2 and TRBJ2-3; a weak D match, TRBD1 (6 bases). The V gene's germline CDR1 is SGHTA and CDR2 FQGNSA. The CDR3 spans 15 residues. V dropped 1 base and J dropped 1 base, with 9 bases sitting between them. The CDR3 spells CASSLEGEGTDTQYF. The CDR3 nucleotides are TGTGCCAGCAGCTTAGAGGGGGAAGGCACAGATACGCAGTATTTT.

This clone has a single count. In nucleotides, the CDR3 is TGTGCCAGTAGTAAAGGGGGCAGGGGGGGAAACACCATATATTTT. Translated: CASSKGGRGGNTIYF. This rearrangement joins TRBV19 to TRBJ1-3, with 7 bases matching TRBD1. Germline values: CDR1 LNHDA, CDR2 SQIVND (reference sequence). J lost 4 bases, V lost 4 bases, and 7 bases had no gene match. CDR3 length equals 15 residues.

The chain has TRBV2 and TRBJ2-3, with 7 bases aligning to TRBD1. The CDR3 extends over 17 amino acids. After removal of 10 bases from V and 0 bases from J, the junction contained 16 bases not matched to a gene. Germline V gives CDR1 SNHLY, CDR2 FYNNEI. This CDR3 reads CATSGTVPFSSTDTQYF. CDR3 sequence (DNA): TGTGCCACCTCGGGGACAGTCCCTTTCTCTAGCACAGATACGCAGTATTTT.

In DNA form, the CDR3 reads TGTGCCAGTAGTTTCCTAGCGGGGGGGCGGAACGAGCAGTACTTC. Its translation: CASSFLAGGRNEQYF. V is TRBV19 and J is TRBJ2-7; 12 bases line up with TRBD2. Germline assignment: CDR1 LNHDA and CDR2 SQIVND (reference sequence). The V gene end was trimmed by 5 bases and the J gene end by 5 bases; junction bases not matched to a gene: 7. The CDR3 extends over 15 amino acids.

The chain couples TRBV9 to TRBJ1-4, with D maybe TRBD1 (5 bases). The CDR3 length is 16 residues. Trimming left V 2 bases short and J 4 bases short, with 15 bases between. Looked up from germline, CDR1 is SGDLS and CDR2 is YYNGEE. CDR3 protein: CASSVGTGLLNEKLFF. The DNA for the CDR3 is TGTGCCAGCAGCGTCGGAACGGGACTGCTTAATGAAAAACTGTTTTTT.

The chain employs TRBV11-2 and TRBJ2-2; 7 bases are a match to TRBD1. Germline V gives CDR1 SGHAT, CDR2 FQNNGV. The junction had 7 bases not matched to a gene; V was cut back by 6 bases and J by 3 bases. The CDR3 has 15 residues. In DNA, the CDR3 is TGTGCCAGCAGTAAAGGACAGGCTGACACCGGGGAGCTGTTTTTT. This translates into CASSKGQADTGELFF.

In its sample, this clone was seen once. V usage is TRBV6-5 and J usage is TRBJ1-1; possible D gene TRBD1, 5 bases. The V gene lost 0 bases and the J gene lost 4 bases, with 12 bases spanning the gap. The CDR3 length is 15 residues. Germline CDR1 reads MNHEY; CDR2 reads SVGAGI. As DNA, the CDR3 is TGTGCCAGCAGTTACTCCGCAGCCCAGGGCACTGAAGCTTTCTTT. It codes for CASSYSAAQGTEAFF.

The chain is built from TRBV28 and TRBJ1-4; unclear D gene. CDR3 length: 15 amino acids. V lost 3 bases, J lost 0 bases, and 8 bases lay in between. Looked up from germline, CDR1 is MDHEN and CDR2 is SYDVKM. The CDR3 sequence is CASSFRVATNEKLFF. CDR3 in DNA: TGTGCCAGCAGTTTCCGGGTTGCAACTAATGAAAAACTGTTTTTT.

V and J are TRBV7-2 and TRBJ2-7, with 8 positions matching TRBD1. There are 14 residues in the CDR3. Germline V gene lookup returns CDR1 SGHTA and CDR2 FQGNSA. With 6 bases clipped from V and 2 bases from J, the junction kept 6 bases outside the gene matches. CDR3 amino acids: CASRPRTGTYEQYF. DNA of the CDR3: TGTGCCAGCAGACCCCGGACAGGGACCTACGAGCAGTACTTC.

This chain uses TRBV5-1 with TRBJ1-2; the match to TRBD1 covers 11 bases. V lost 4 bases to trimming and J lost 5 bases; unmatched junction nucleotides: 4. The CDR3 runs 14 residues. The germline gives CDR1 SGHRS, CDR2 YFSETQ. CDR3 in amino acids: CASSPGTGGYGYTF. CDR3 DNA sequence: TGCGCCAGCAGCCCCGGGACAGGGGGATATGGCTACACCTTC.

V usage is TRBV6-5 and J usage is TRBJ2-7; the match to TRBD2 covers 7 bases. Trimming took 9 bases from V and 0 from J; bases not matched to a gene: 8. The CDR3 runs 14 residues. Germline V gene sequence: CDR1 MNHEY, CDR2 SVGAGI. CDR3 DNA sequence: TGTGCCAGTCGACTAGCCCTAGCCTCCTACGAGCAGTACTTC. Translated: CASRLALASYEQYF.

The chain combines TRBV6-6 with TRBJ2-2, with 7 bases lining up with TRBD2. Germline V gene sequence: CDR1 MNHNY, CDR2 SVGAGI (reference sequence). This CDR3 region has 13 residues. This CDR3 reads CALAGPNTGELFF. In DNA, the CDR3 is TGTGCGTTAGCGGGCCCGAACACCGGGGAGCTGTTTTTT.

The chain carries TRBV4-1 and TRBJ2-1, with D maybe TRBD2 (5 bases). V gave up 2 bases and J gave up 0 bases, with 11 bases separating them. This CDR3 comprises 16 residues. Germline V CDR1 and CDR2: MGHRA, YSYEKL. In DNA, the CDR3 is TGCGCCAGCAGCCAACTTGGACTGAACTCCTACAATGAGCAGTTCTTC. It specifies CASSQLGLNSYNEQFF.

The rearrangement joins TRBV18 to TRBJ2-1; 7 bases match TRBD1. The CDR3 contains 12 residues. V lost 2 bases to trimming and J lost 14 bases; unmatched junction nucleotides: 6. Looked up from germline, CDR1 is KGHSH and CDR2 is LQKENI. The CDR3 DNA reads as TGTGCCAGCTCACCAGACAGGGTAGGTGAGTTCTTC. Its translation: CASSPDRVGEFF.